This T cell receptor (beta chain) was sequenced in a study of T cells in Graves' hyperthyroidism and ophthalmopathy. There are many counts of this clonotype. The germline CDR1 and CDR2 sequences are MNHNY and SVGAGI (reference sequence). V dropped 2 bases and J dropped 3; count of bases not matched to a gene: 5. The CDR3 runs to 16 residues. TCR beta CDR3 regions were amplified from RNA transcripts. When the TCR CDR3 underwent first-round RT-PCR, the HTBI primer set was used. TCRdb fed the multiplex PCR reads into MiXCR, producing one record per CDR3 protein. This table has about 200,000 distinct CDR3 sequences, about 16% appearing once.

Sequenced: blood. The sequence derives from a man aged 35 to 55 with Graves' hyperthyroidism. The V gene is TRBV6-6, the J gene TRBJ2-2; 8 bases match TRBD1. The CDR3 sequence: CASSYRQGAYTGELFF. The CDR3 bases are TGTGCCAGCAGTTACCGGCAGGGGGCCTACACCGGGGAGCTGTTTTTT.